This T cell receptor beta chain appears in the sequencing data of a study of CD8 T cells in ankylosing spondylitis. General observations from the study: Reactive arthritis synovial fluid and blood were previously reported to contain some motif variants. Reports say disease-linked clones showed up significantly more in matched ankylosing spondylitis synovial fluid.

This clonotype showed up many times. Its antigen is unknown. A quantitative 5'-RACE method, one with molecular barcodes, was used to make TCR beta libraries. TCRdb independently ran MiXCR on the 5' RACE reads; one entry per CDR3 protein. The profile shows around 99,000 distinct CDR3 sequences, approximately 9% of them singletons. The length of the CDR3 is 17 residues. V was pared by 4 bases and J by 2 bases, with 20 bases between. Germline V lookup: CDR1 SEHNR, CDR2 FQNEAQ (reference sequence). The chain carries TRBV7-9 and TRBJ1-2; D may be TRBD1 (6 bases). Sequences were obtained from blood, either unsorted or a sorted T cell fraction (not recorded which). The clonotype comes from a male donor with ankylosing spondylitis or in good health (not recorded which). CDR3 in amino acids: CASSYDVMGTMNYGYTF. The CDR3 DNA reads TGTGCCAGCAGCTACGACGTAATGGGGACAATGAACTATGGCTACACCTTC.